The 16 T cell receptor beta chains below all came from one sample that was sequenced in a study of cytomegalovirus exposure and HLA in healthy donors. A multiplex PCR was run with 60 Vbeta primers and 13 Jbeta primers. The table came from immunoSEQ multiplex PCR; TCRdb's copy has only in-frame clones and leaves some out. The sample holds over 130,000 clones, over 75% seen once. Sample: PBMCs. The receptors here all came from a woman aged 40 to 49 in good health and CMV-seronegative.

This chain links TRBV7-2 with TRBJ1-1; TRBD1 might be the D (6 bases). V shed 3 bases and J shed 1 base, with 9 bases lying between them. The CDR3 covers 14 residues. Germline-derived CDR1 and CDR2 are SGHTA and FQGNSA. CDR3 loop: CASSFLQGNTEAFF. The CDR3 DNA follows: TGTGCCAGCAGCTTCCTACAGGGGAACACTGAAGCTTTCTTT.

This chain joins TRBV5-4 and TRBJ2-5, with D perhaps TRBD1 (5 bases). Germline lookup yields CDR1 SGHNT and CDR2 YYREEE (reference sequence). The CDR3 runs 14 residues. V was cut by 5 bases and J by 1 base, with 12 bases left in between. CDR3 amino acids: CASRSGRAQETQYF. In DNA, the CDR3 is TGTGCCAGCAGGTCAGGCAGGGCCCAAGAGACCCAGTACTTC.

CDR3 protein: CAISESGTVVHEQYF. CDR3 DNA: TGTGCCATCAGTGAGTCCGGGACAGTAGTTCACGAGCAGTACTTC. The chain recombines TRBV10-3 with TRBJ2-5, with 7 positions matching TRBD1. The DNA end lines up better with TRBJ2-7; the J call may be wrong. This CDR3 spans 15 amino acids. The germline V gene has CDR1 ENHRY and CDR2 SYGVKD.

The chain combines TRBV28 with TRBJ1-2, with a weak D call TRBD1 (5 bases). V was shortened by 1 base and J by 8 bases, with 14 bases between the two germline ends. Per the germline V gene, CDR1 is MDHEN and CDR2 is SYDVKM. The CDR3 has 14 amino acids. Here the CDR3 reads CASSLFPDIEGYTF. In DNA, the CDR3 is TGTGCCAGCAGTTTATTCCCGGACATAGAGGGCTACACCTTC.

The CDR3 DNA follows: TGCGCCAGCAGCCACACTAGCGGGAGTTGGAGGAATGAGCAGTTCTTC. As protein: CASSHTSGSWRNEQFF. This chain joins TRBV5-1 and TRBJ2-1, with TRBD2 matching over 11 bases. J was trimmed by 7 bases and V by 4 bases; bases with no gene match: 10. The germline V gene has CDR1 SGHRS and CDR2 YFSETQ. The CDR3 is 16 amino acids. The full variable domain, rest sourced from reference TRBV5-1 and TRBJ2-1, is KAGVTQTPRYLIKTRGQQVTLSCSPISGHRSVSWYQQTPGQGLQFLFEYFSETQRNKGNFPGRFSGRQFSNSRSEMNVSTLELGDSALYLCASSHTSGSWRNEQFFGPGTRLTVL.

The genes are TRBV10-3 and TRBJ2-1, with TRBD2 matching over 8 bases. This CDR3 is built from 15 residues. V lost 6 bases, J lost 4 bases, and 8 bases stayed unmatched. CDR1 is ENHRY and CDR2 is SYGVKD in the germline V gene. The CDR3 loop reads CAISSGLDRYNEQFF. The CDR3 nucleotides are TGTGCCATCAGCTCGGGACTAGATAGATACAATGAGCAGTTCTTC.

The chain uses TRBV7-2 and TRBJ2-1, with TRBD2 identical over 10 bases. The germline CDR1 and CDR2 sequences are SGHTA and FQGNSA. The CDR3 loop spans 16 amino acids. Trimming removed 1 base from V and 7 bases from J; junction bases left unmatched: 7. CDR3 DNA sequence: TGTGCCAGCAGCTTAGGGCTAGCGGGAGAGGGGAATGAGCAGTTCTTC. Protein: CASSLGLAGEGNEQFF.

The CDR3 nucleotides read TGTGCTAGTGGTTTGGGTCGGGGGGCAGGGAACACTGAAGCTTTCTTT. Amino acid sequence: CASGLGRGAGNTEAFF. The chain recombines TRBV12-5 with TRBJ1-1; maybe TRBD1 (6 bases). Per germline, CDR1 LGHNT and CDR2 FRNRAP. The V end lost 1 base, the J end lost 1 base, and 13 bases lay between the germline ends. The CDR3 has 16 amino acids.

The CDR3 DNA reads TGTGCCAGCACCCCCCCGGGACAGAACACTGAAGCTTTCTTT. It is translated as CASTPPGQNTEAFF. V gene TRBV21-1 combines with J gene TRBJ1-1; TRBD1, as called in the table, went unchecked against the DNA. TRBV21-1 is deemed a pseudogene. This CDR3 spans 14 amino acids.

The rearrangement uses TRBV5-1 and TRBJ2-2, with 9 bases lining up with TRBD1. V trimming: 0 bases; J trimming: 2 bases; junction bases outside the gene matches: 2. The CDR3 totals 16 residues. CDR1 and CDR2 from the germline V gene are SGHRS and YFSETQ. CDR3 sequence: CASSLVGQGNTGELFF. DNA for the CDR3: TGCGCCAGCAGCTTGGTGGGACAGGGAAACACCGGGGAGCTGTTTTTT. The variable domain in full, with the rest retrieved from reference TRBV5-1 and TRBJ2-2, is KAGVTQTPRYLIKTRGQQVTLSCSPISGHRSVSWYQQTPGQGLQFLFEYFSETQRNKGNFPGRFSGRQFSNSRSEMNVSTLELGDSALYLCASSLVGQGNTGELFFGEGSRLTVL.

This chain connects TRBV11-2 to TRBJ2-1; a weak D match, TRBD2 (6 bases). The CDR3 runs to 16 residues. The germline V gene encodes CDR1 SGHAT and CDR2 FQNNGV. V lost 6 bases, J lost 2 bases, and 17 bases lay in between. CDR3 residues: CASSLLISGPYNEQFF. CDR3 DNA sequence: TGTGCCAGCAGTTTGCTCATTAGCGGCCCCTACAATGAGCAGTTCTTC. The full variable domain, its missing parts supplied by reference TRBV11-2 and TRBJ2-1, is EAGVAQSPRYKIIEKRQSVAFWCNPISGHATLYWYQQILGQGPKLLIQFQNNGVVDDSQLPKDRFSAERLKGVDSTLKIQPAKLEDSAVYLCASSLLISGPYNEQFFGPGTRLTVL.

This chain links TRBV27 with TRBJ2-7; D may be TRBD2 (5 bases). Germline V gives CDR1 MNHEY, CDR2 SMNVEV (reference sequence). Trimming cost V 2 bases and J 3 bases, with 11 bases left between them. CDR3 length: 14 residues. The CDR3 DNA reads TGTGCCAGCAGTTTAATCCCACTAGTCTACGAGCAGTACTTC. It encodes CASSLIPLVYEQYF.

The V gene is TRBV28, the J gene TRBJ2-7; tentative D call: TRBD1 (5 bases). V lost 5 bases and J 12 bases, leaving 23 bases between the germline ends. The CDR3 is 14 amino acids. The germline CDR1 and CDR2 sequences are MDHEN and SYDVKM. The CDR3 DNA reads TGTGCCAGCAGTCCCGTGCAGGGCCCTTCGTGGCGGTACTTC. This encodes CASSPVQGPSWRYF. Drawing the rest from reference TRBV28 and TRBJ2-7, the complete variable domain is DVKVTQSSRYLVKRTGEKVFLECVQDMDHENMFWYRQDPGLGLRLIYFSYDVKMKEKGDIPEGYSVSREKKERFSLILESASTNQTSMYLCASSPVQGPSWRYFGPGTRLTVT.

The V call is TRBV27, the J call TRBJ2-3; perhaps TRBD1 as D (5 bases). Trimming stripped 2 bases from V and 1 base from J, with 10 bases between. Per germline, CDR1 MNHEY and CDR2 SMNVEV (reference sequence). This CDR3 is built from 15 residues. The CDR3 sequence: CASSLRQLGTDTQYF. The CDR3 region has the DNA TGTGCCAGCAGTTTAAGACAGCTCGGCACAGATACGCAGTATTTT.

The CDR3 DNA sequence: TGTGCCAGCAGCTTAGAGAGGGGGCGAACCGCTGGGGCCAACGTCCTGACTTTC. Protein product: CASSLERGRTAGANVLTF. The chain joins TRBV7-9 to TRBJ2-6; 7 bases match TRBD1. Germline CDR1 SEHNR, CDR2 FQNEAQ (reference sequence). V lost 1 base to trimming and J lost 2 bases; unmatched junction nucleotides: 8. This CDR3 is 18 amino acids long.

This clone has just a few counts. V usage is TRBV6-5 and J usage is TRBJ1-1; D might be TRBD1 (5 bases). The V gene's germline CDR1 is MNHEY and CDR2 SVGAGI. This CDR3 is 14 amino acids long. The ends were cut back, 3 bases at V and 0 bases at J, with 8 bases in the middle. The CDR3 DNA sequence: TGTGCCAGCAGTTATCAGGACATGAACACTGAAGCTTTCTTT. This sequence encodes CASSYQDMNTEAFF.